These T cell receptor beta chains were read from a single sample in a study of shared clonotypes between healthy human individuals. The data were produced by immunoSEQ multiplex PCR, yet TCRdb's version contains in-frame clones alone and is incomplete. The sample lists over 750,000 clones, around 96% seen once, with under 0.25% in the top ten. Sequencing used naive CD8+ T cells sorted from blood. These TCRs come from a man younger than 40 in good health. CDR3s include the opening cysteine and the closing phenylalanine or tryptophan. D genes are given only for firm matches. The listing skips clone size in some rows; elsewhere it reads once, few, many or a size class.

J gene | D gene | clone size | V gene | CDR3 protein | CDR3 DNA
TRBJ2-2 | NA | NA | TRBV9 | CASSPRGGPDTGELFF | TGTGCCAGCAGCCCCCGCGGCGGGCCGGACACCGGGGAGCTGTTTTTT
TRBJ1-1 | NA | NA | TRBV5-4 | CASSPTGYAEAFF | TGTGCCAGCAGCCCCACGGGGTACGCTGAAGCTTTCTTT
TRBJ1-1 | NA | NA | TRBV27 | CASRSGVSTEAFF | TGTGCCAGCAGATCCGGGGTGAGCACTGAAGCTTTCTTT
TRBJ2-7 | NA | NA | TRBV28 | CASSFTPRGAGTYEQYF | TGTGCCAGCAGTTTTACTCCCAGGGGCGCTGGAACCTACGAGCAGTACTTC
TRBJ2-7 | NA | NA | TRBV7-9 | CASSSRIYEQYF | TGTGCCAGCAGCTCGCGGATTTACGAGCAGTACTTC
TRBJ2-1 | TRBD2 | NA | TRBV11-2 | CASSLGLADLQVEQFF | TGTGCCAGCAGCTTGGGACTAGCGGATCTACAAGTTGAGCAGTTCTTC
TRBJ1-5 | TRBD1 | NA | TRBV6-5 | CASRPGQGQPQHF | TGTGCCAGCAGGCCGGGACAGGGTCAGCCCCAGCATTTT
TRBJ2-7 | TRBD1 | NA | TRBV14 | CASSLRDRGSDEQYF | TGTGCCAGCAGCCTCCGGGACAGGGGGAGCGACGAGCAGTACTTC
TRBJ2-5 | NA | NA | TRBV28 | CASSFGTGGAQYF | TGTGCCAGCAGTTTTGGAACAGGTGGGGCCCAGTACTTC
TRBJ1-2 | NA | NA | TRBV5-1 | CASTTEGYGYTF | TGCGCCAGCACGACGGAGGGCTATGGCTACACCTTC
TRBJ1-5 | NA | NA | TRBV25-1 | CASSGTVSNQPQHF | TGTGCCAGCAGTGGGACGGTGAGCAATCAGCCCCAGCATTTT
TRBJ2-5 | NA | NA | TRBV2 | CASARPETQYF | TGTGCCAGCGCGAGGCCGGAGACCCAGTACTTC
TRBJ2-1 | NA | NA | TRBV6-5 | CASSYLGGTNNEQFF | TGTGCCAGCAGTTACTTGGGCGGGACCAACAATGAGCAGTTCTTC
TRBJ1-4 | NA | NA | TRBV7-9 | CASSLVGKTEKLFF | TGTGCCAGCAGCTTAGTGGGCAAGACGGAAAAACTGTTTTTT
TRBJ2-7 | NA | NA | TRBV2 | CASKNTDGYYEQYF | TGTGCCAGCAAAAACACGGACGGTTATTACGAGCAGTACTTC
TRBJ1-2 | NA | NA | TRBV2 | CANPTQGAGGYTF | TGTGCCAATCCAACACAGGGAGCAGGAGGCTACACCTTC
TRBJ2-5 | NA | NA | TRBV7-3 | CASSLGGKETQYF | TGTGCCAGCAGCTTAGGGGGTAAAGAGACCCAGTACTTC
TRBJ2-2 | TRBD2 | once | TRBV18 | CASSITTSGANTGELFF | TGTGCCAGCTCAATTACGACTAGCGGGGCGAACACCGGGGAGCTGTTTTTT
TRBJ2-7 | TRBD1 | NA | TRBV4-1 | CASSHRASPGQGNYEQYF | TGCGCCAGCAGCCACCGAGCCTCCCCGGGACAGGGTAACTACGAGCAGTACTTC